The 9 T cell receptor beta chains below all came from one sample that was sequenced in a study of cytomegalovirus exposure and HLA in healthy donors. Method: immunoSEQ multiplex PCR; TCRdb's copy keeps in-frame clones and lacks some. This sample yields roughly 90,000 clones, of which approximately 81% are seen a single time; 20% to 25% belongs to the top ten. What was sequenced was PBMCs. The source of these receptors is a man aged 18 to 35 in good health and CMV-seropositive.

The chain has TRBV6-5 and TRBJ1-3; no firm D call. Per the germline V gene, CDR1 is MNHEY and CDR2 is SVGAGI. Trimming removed 0 bases at V and 0 bases at J, with 9 bases between. This CDR3 has 16 amino acids. CDR3 coding DNA: TGTGCCAGCAGTTACTCGATTCAGTTCTCTGGAAACACCATATATTTT. Translated: CASSYSIQFSGNTIYF.

There are a few counts of this clone. V gene TRBV5-1 combines with J gene TRBJ1-2; 8 bases are a match to TRBD1. The V gene's germline CDR1 is SGHRS and CDR2 YFSETQ. With V trimmed by 2 bases and J by 6 bases, 6 bases remained unmatched. There are 14 residues in the CDR3. This chain's CDR3 is CASSFSGGGDGYTF. The CDR3 nucleotides read TGCGCCAGCAGCTTTTCAGGGGGCGGGGATGGCTACACCTTC.

The V gene is TRBV30, the J gene TRBJ1-4, with D perhaps TRBD1 (5 bases). CDR3 size: 13 residues. CDR1 GTSNPN and CDR2 SVGIG come from the germline V gene (reference sequence). V dropped 8 bases and J dropped 8 bases, with 18 bases sitting between them. The CDR3, as DNA: TGTGCCCCCAAGGGGTCCCGTCCAGAAAAACTGTTTTTT. Translating it yields CAPKGSRPEKLFF.

The chain has TRBV28 and TRBJ1-1, with TRBD1 identical over 7 bases. The CDR3 is 14 amino acids. Germline CDR1 MDHEN, CDR2 SYDVKM. J lost 4 bases, V lost 7 bases, and 9 bases had no gene match. CDR3 in amino acids: CASISEGAGTEAFF. In DNA, the CDR3 is TGTGCCAGCATTTCGGAGGGGGCGGGCACTGAAGCTTTCTTT.

V gene TRBV7-3 combines with J gene TRBJ2-2, with D uncertain. The CDR3 consists of 15 residues. Germline CDR1 is SGHTA and CDR2 is FQGTGA. V was shortened by 2 bases and J by 2 bases, with 9 bases between the two germline ends. CDR3: CASSLDGANTGELFF. DNA of the CDR3: TGTGCCAGCAGCTTAGACGGAGCCAACACCGGGGAGCTGTTTTTT. Variable domain in full (rest from reference TRBV7-3 and TRBJ2-2): GAGVSQTPSNKVTEKGKYVELRCDPISGHTALYWYRQSLGQGPEFLIYFQGTGAADDSGLPNDRFFAVRPEGSVSTLKIQRTERGDSAVYLCASSLDGANTGELFFGEGSRLTVL.

V usage is TRBV6-5 and J usage is TRBJ2-7; 9 bases agree with TRBD1. Germline CDR1 is MNHEY and CDR2 is SVGAGI. V lost 8 bases to trimming and J lost 2 bases; unmatched junction nucleotides: 4. This CDR3 region has 13 residues. Here the CDR3 reads CASSGTGPYEQYF. CDR3 DNA sequence: TGTGCCAGCTCCGGGACAGGGCCCTACGAGCAGTACTTC.

This clone has a single count. The chain recombines TRBV28 with TRBJ2-1; D perhaps matches TRBD2 (6 bases). The germline V gene encodes CDR1 MDHEN and CDR2 SYDVKM. Deletions cut 7 bases from V and 0 bases from J, with 19 bases between. This CDR3 has 17 amino acids. The CDR3 is CASTSAGRTSSYNEQFF. The DNA for the CDR3 is TGTGCCAGCACCTCCGCGGGGCGAACAAGCTCCTACAATGAGCAGTTCTTC.

The V gene is TRBV30, the J gene TRBJ2-3, with no clear D. Trimming took off 0 bases at V and 4 bases at J, with 11 bases between the two ends. The germline gives CDR1 GTSNPN, CDR2 SVGIG (reference sequence). The CDR3 is 14 residues long. The CDR3 is CAWSVPGIADTQYF. The CDR3 DNA reads TGTGCCTGGAGTGTACCTGGCATTGCAGATACGCAGTATTTT.

The CDR3 reads CASSLRAGDSYNEQFF. As DNA, the CDR3 is TGCGCCAGCAGTCTCAGGGCGGGAGACTCCTACAATGAGCAGTTCTTC. This rearrangement joins TRBV4-1 to TRBJ2-1, with 7 bases fitting TRBD2. Unmatched junction bases numbered 8, after V lost 6 bases and J lost 0 bases. Germline values: CDR1 MGHRA, CDR2 YSYEKL. The length of the CDR3 is 16 residues.